This TCR beta chain was documented in a study of blood T cell repertoires in COVID-19. CDR3 length: 14 residues. Trimming removed 5 bases at V and 3 bases at J, with 13 bases between. The V gene's germline CDR1 is KGHSH and CDR2 LQKENI. In terms of age and location, participants ranged from roughly 18 to 100 years and lived in under 30 US areas. Grouping used clinical history reported by participants in a survey and questionnaire. Authors' processing steps: Amplification of reference gene primers provided the estimated nucleated cell counts. The method was immunoSEQ multiplex PCR; TCRdb's version includes in-frame clones alone and lacks a portion of them. The DNA gave D and trimming, while V, J and clone size come from that table. The sample includes almost 250,000 clones, over 75% of them seen just once.

V gene TRBV18 combines with J gene TRBJ1-2; no definite D call. Sequenced sample: PBMCs or T cells enriched from blood (not recorded which). The receptor comes from a woman between 50 and 59 years old with acute COVID-19. The CDR3 loop reads CASSNGKTDYGYTF. DNA for the CDR3: TGTGCCAGCTCAAACGGCAAGACTGACTATGGCTACACCTTC.